A single sample is the source of the 2 T cell receptor beta chains below, sequenced in a study of CD8+ T cells in alopecia areata (dated by TCRdb to between 2017 and 2018). Pooled mouse cutaneous lymph node cells were stained for CD4, CD8alpha, NKG2D, NKG2ACE and other markers and were then sorted on a BD Influx. The library came from the immunoSEQ multiplex PCR assay. RNA was extracted from all samples and reverse transcribed into cDNA as template for TCR sequencing. The source is immuneACCESS, and TCRdb retained only in-frame sequences with V and J called. Part of the clones is not carried over; for the studies checked, unresolved V genes explain less than half of this, and the remainder is unexplained. The table records 200,000 to 300,000 clones for this sample, and not one of them appears only once. About 1.2% of the sample lies in the top ten. The specimen was CD4+ T cells sorted from a lymph node. The receptors here all came from a C3H/HeJ mouse with alopecia areata. The MHC haplotype carried by mice of this strain is H2-k.

This clone was seen repeatedly, ten times or more. Genes and germline come from the mouse. The CDR3 end lies 4 residues beyond the end of the read and is filled in from the germline J gene. The genes are TRBV17 and TRBJ2-1, with D perhaps matching TRBD1 (5 bases). Looked up from germline, CDR1 is MNHDT and CDR2 is YYDKIL. This CDR3 has 15 amino acids. The V gene lost 0 bases and the J gene lost 3 bases, with 9 bases spanning the gap. CDR3 DNA, as far as it was read: TGTGCTAGCAGTAGAGAGAGGGGAGGCTATGCT. Amino acid sequence: CASSRERGGYA. The CDR3, in full, reads CASSRERGGYAEQFF.

Comment on this clone: Gene and germline names: mouse. The read stops 4 residues short of the end of the CDR3; the missing end is completed from the germline J gene. The chain carries TRBV31 and TRBJ2-5, with a possible D match to TRBD1 (6 bases). Germline-derived CDR1 and CDR2 are GKSSPN and SITVG. V was shortened by 0 bases and J by 2 bases, with 9 bases between the two germline ends. CDR3 size: 14 residues. The covered CDR3 bases are TGTGCCTGGAGTCTAGGGACAATCCAAGAC. Translated, it gives CAWSLGTIQD. Given in full, the CDR3 is CAWSLGTIQDTQYF.